Sequencing of this T cell receptor beta chain was carried out in a study of CD8 T cells in Susac syndrome. With random hexamers, about 0.45 to 1 ug RNA was reverse transcribed. immunoSEQ multiplex PCR amplified TCR beta CDR3 across 54 Vbeta, 13 Jbeta. TCRdb re-derived calls from the immunoSEQ multiplex PCR reads in MiXCR, one entry per CDR3 protein. There are over 95,000 distinct CDR3 sequences in the sample; under 95% occur only once, and 0.12% lies in the top ten. V was pared by 6 bases and J by 0 bases, with 16 bases between. The CDR3 is 16 residues long. The germline V gene has CDR1 SEHNR and CDR2 FQNEAQ (reference sequence). CD8+ and CD4+ T cells from blood underwent TCR beta sequencing, which was carried out in a high-throughput format. Healthy donors served as the controls. They were matched for age and sex.

This chain links TRBV7-9 with TRBJ2-3; D is perhaps TRBD1 (5 bases). The sequence came from a human donor in good health. The specimen sequenced was CD8+ T cells from PBMCs. CDR3 sequence (DNA): TGTGCCAGCAGTCGCCAGGGAAAATCTAGCACAGATACGCAGTATTTT. This gives the protein CASSRQGKSSTDTQYF. Complete variable domain (other parts from reference TRBV7-9 and TRBJ2-3): DTGVSQNPRHKITKRGQNVTFRCDPISEHNRLYWYRQTLGQGPEFLTYFQNEAQLEKSRLLSDRFSAERPKGSFSTLEIQRTEQGDSAMYLCASSRQGKSSTDTQYFGPGTRLTVL.